The 23 T cell receptor beta chains presented below share a single source sample, sequenced in a study of beta chain features in type 1 diabetes. The isolated RNA, all of it, was reverse transcribed, so expressed TCRB transcripts were what got sequenced. The data were produced by immunoSEQ multiplex PCR, yet TCRdb's version contains in-frame clones alone and is incomplete. In the table there are 130,000 to 150,000 clones, roughly 48% of which are singletons. The specimen sequenced was Tregs from blood. Receptor source: a man aged 18 to 30 in good health.

This clone was seen a handful of times. DNA of the CDR3: TGTGCCAGCAGCCGGGACAGGGGTCTCGACGAGCAGTACTTC. Protein sequence: CASSRDRGLDEQYF. This chain connects TRBV6-5 to TRBJ2-7, with 10 bases that match TRBD1. The V gene end was trimmed by 6 bases and the J gene end by 5 bases; junction bases not matched to a gene: 7. Per germline, CDR1 MNHEY and CDR2 SVGAGI. This CDR3 contains 14 residues.

This chain joins TRBV4-2 and TRBJ1-6; no firm D call. This CDR3 has 14 amino acids. The ends were cut back, 0 bases at V and 19 bases at J, with 19 bases in the middle. The V gene's germline CDR1 is LGHNA and CDR2 YNFKEQ. The CDR3 DNA sequence: TGTGCCAGCAGCCAAGATATCGGGGTGGTGGCCCCTCACTTT. Its protein product is CASSQDIGVVAPHF.

The rearrangement links TRBV28 to TRBJ1-1; no clear D. Germline V gene lookup returns CDR1 MDHEN and CDR2 SYDVKM. The CDR3 spans 13 residues. V lost 6 bases to trimming and J lost 0 bases, with 8 bases between them. CDR3 DNA sequence: TGTGCCAGCAGACTAAGCATGAACACTGAAGCTTTCTTT. Translation: CASRLSMNTEAFF.

The chain joins TRBV18 to TRBJ1-5; D is uncertain. The germline CDR1 and CDR2 sequences are KGHSH and LQKENI. The CDR3 is made up of 14 amino acids. Trimming pared 2 bases from V and 2 bases from J, leaving 7 bases between. CDR3 protein: CASSPSRGNQPQHF. The CDR3 DNA reads TGTGCCAGCTCACCATCCCGGGGCAATCAGCCCCAGCATTTT.

The CDR3 reads CASSQGTGGEWNQPQHF. CDR3 DNA: TGCGCCAGCAGCCAAGGGACAGGGGGCGAGTGGAATCAGCCCCAGCATTTT. The chain uses TRBV4-1 and TRBJ1-5; TRBD1 agrees at 11 bases. V shed 1 base and J 4 bases; nucleotides not matched to a gene: 6. The germline V gene has CDR1 MGHRA and CDR2 YSYEKL. This CDR3 comprises 17 residues.

This rearrangement joins TRBV4-1 to TRBJ2-1, with 10 bases aligning to TRBD2. This CDR3 contains 14 residues. V trimming: 2 bases; J trimming: 8 bases; junction bases outside the gene matches: 3. Germline lookup yields CDR1 MGHRA and CDR2 YSYEKL. CDR3 sequence (DNA): TGCGCCAGCAGCCAACGTGGACTAGCGGATGAGCAGTTCTTC. This translates into CASSQRGLADEQFF.

The table lists this clone with a count of one. The V gene is TRBV7-8, the J gene TRBJ2-2; 7 positions agree with TRBD2. Unmatched junction bases numbered 4, after V lost 4 bases and J lost 2 bases. CDR1 SGHVS and CDR2 FQNEAQ come from the germline V gene. The CDR3 totals 15 residues. Here the CDR3 DNA reads TGTGCCAGCAGCTCAAGCGGGGAAAACACCGGGGAGCTGTTTTTT. It specifies CASSSSGENTGELFF. The full variable domain, completed using reference TRBV7-8 and TRBJ2-2, is GAGVSQSPRYKVAKRGQDVALRCDPISGHVSLFWYQQALGQGPEFLTYFQNEAQLDKSGLPSDRFFAERPEGSVSTLKIQRTQQEDSAVYLCASSSSGENTGELFFGEGSRLTVL.

This clone was seen a single time. V is TRBV6-6 and J is TRBJ2-7; no definite D call. The CDR3 runs 14 residues. Looked up from germline, CDR1 is MNHNY and CDR2 is SVGAGI (reference sequence). Trimming shortened V by 0 bases and J by 2 bases, and 8 bases separated the two germline ends. The CDR3 region has the DNA TGTGCCAGCAGTTACTCGGGCTACGCCTACGAGCAGTACTTC. This codes for CASSYSGYAYEQYF.

This clone showed up just a few times. The gene calls are TRBV5-1 and TRBJ1-1; 9 bases are a match to TRBD1. The CDR3 runs 14 residues. Germline trimming cut 4 bases from V and 4 bases from J; bases unmatched to any gene: 5. Germline CDR1 SGHRS, CDR2 YFSETQ. The CDR3 DNA reads as TGCGCCAGCAGCCGACAGGGGGGTGGCACTGAAGCTTTCTTT. It encodes CASSRQGGGTEAFF.

This clone has a single count. This chain uses TRBV28 with TRBJ1-1; perhaps TRBD1 as D (5 bases). The CDR3 is 15 residues long. The germline V gene encodes CDR1 MDHEN and CDR2 SYDVKM. V gave up 4 bases and J gave up 5 bases, with 17 bases separating them. The CDR3 is CASSSVLLGGTEAFF. The CDR3 DNA reads TGTGCCAGCAGTTCCGTACTTCTTGGGGGGACTGAAGCTTTCTTT. Full variable domain (remainder filled in from reference TRBV28 and TRBJ1-1): DVKVTQSSRYLVKRTGEKVFLECVQDMDHENMFWYRQDPGLGLRLIYFSYDVKMKEKGDIPEGYSVSREKKERFSLILESASTNQTSMYLCASSSVLLGGTEAFFGQGTRLTVV.

This clone occurred once. This sequence joins TRBV19 and TRBJ1-2; TRBD1 agrees at 9 bases. This CDR3 spans 13 amino acids. V was pared by 5 bases and J by 8 bases, with 6 bases of the junction left unmatched. Germline V gene data show CDR1 as LNHDA and CDR2 as SQIVND (reference sequence). CDR3 sequence (DNA): TGTGCCAGTAGTCCCGGGACAGGGCTCGGCTACACCTTC. Translating it yields CASSPGTGLGYTF.

This chain links TRBV19 with TRBJ1-5; D possibly corresponds to TRBD1 (6 bases). This CDR3 contains 15 residues. Trimming pared 1 base from V and 7 bases from J, leaving 14 bases between. CDR1 and CDR2 (germline): LNHDA, SQIVND (reference sequence). The CDR3 DNA follows: TGTGCCAGTAGTATAGTCAGGGGTGGGTACCAGCCCCAGCATTTT. It codes for CASSIVRGGYQPQHF.

This clone has just one count. CDR3: CASSPSSGRGYNTGELFF. For the CDR3, the DNA is TGTGCCAGCAGCCCTTCTAGCGGGAGAGGGTACAACACCGGGGAGCTGTTTTTT. This rearrangement joins TRBV5-6 to TRBJ2-2, with TRBD2 matching 10 bases. Germline-derived CDR1 and CDR2 are SGHDT and YYEEEE. V dropped 4 bases and J dropped 2; count of bases not matched to a gene: 11. The CDR3 extends over 18 amino acids.

The CDR3 sequence is CASSRTGGASTDTQYF. The CDR3 DNA follows: TGTGCCAGCAGCAGAACAGGGGGCGCTTCGACAGATACGCAGTATTTT. This sequence joins TRBV6-4 and TRBJ2-3, with 9 bases aligning to TRBD1. This CDR3 has 16 residues. The germline gives CDR1 MRHNA, CDR2 SNTAGT. With 6 bases clipped from V and 3 bases from J, the junction kept 10 bases outside the gene matches.

This clone turned up a few times. J is TRBJ2-1 and V is TRBV6-5, with TRBD2 identical over 10 bases. This CDR3 is 15 amino acids long. After removal of 8 bases from V and 5 bases from J, the junction contained 9 bases not matched to a gene. Germline values: CDR1 MNHEY, CDR2 SVGAGI. The CDR3 DNA is TGTGCCAGCCGCATAGGACTAGCGGTTAACAATGAGCAGTTCTTC. It yields the protein CASRIGLAVNNEQFF.

This chain links TRBV27 with TRBJ1-2; D is unresolved. The CDR3 runs 14 residues. Germline-derived CDR1 and CDR2 are MNHEY and SMNVEV (reference sequence). V lost 1 base and J 0 bases, leaving 6 bases between the germline ends. CDR3 nucleotides: TGTGCCAGCAGTTTATACGGGACTAACTATGGCTACACCTTC. Translation gives CASSLYGTNYGYTF.

A few counts support this clone. The gene calls are TRBV9 and TRBJ2-5, with 7 bases lining up with TRBD2. This CDR3 is built from 14 residues. Per germline, CDR1 SGDLS and CDR2 YYNGEE. Trimming removed 4 bases from V and 1 base from J; junction bases left unmatched: 4. The CDR3 DNA follows: TGTGCCAGCAGCCCGAGACTAGCCCAAGAGACCCAGTACTTC. Protein sequence: CASSPRLAQETQYF.

The chain is built from TRBV2 and TRBJ1-5; D perhaps matches TRBD1 (6 bases). The germline V gene encodes CDR1 SNHLY and CDR2 FYNNEI. This CDR3 contains 14 residues. Between the trimmed V and J ends, which lost 7 bases and 4 bases, there was a span of 14 bases. The CDR3 sequence: CASTREGENQPQHF. The CDR3 DNA sequence: TGTGCCAGCACGAGGGAGGGGGAAAATCAGCCCCAGCATTTT. Full variable domain (remainder filled in from reference TRBV2 and TRBJ1-5): EPEVTQTPSHQVTQMGQEVILRCVPISNHLYFYWYRQILGQKVEFLVSFYNNEISEKSEIFDDQFSVERPDGSNFTLKIRSTKLEDSAMYFCASTREGENQPQHFGDGTRLSIL.

The CDR3: CASTHTTGGYGYTF. The CDR3 DNA is TGCGCCAGCACCCACACGACAGGGGGCTATGGCTACACCTTC. The chain has TRBV5-1 and TRBJ1-2; TRBD1 matches 9 bases. CDR1 and CDR2 from the germline V gene are SGHRS and YFSETQ. The CDR3 loop spans 14 amino acids. Trimming took 6 bases from V and 4 from J; bases not matched to a gene: 7. The variable domain in full, with the rest retrieved from reference TRBV5-1 and TRBJ1-2, is KAGVTQTPRYLIKTRGQQVTLSCSPISGHRSVSWYQQTPGQGLQFLFEYFSETQRNKGNFPGRFSGRQFSNSRSEMNVSTLELGDSALYLCASTHTTGGYGYTFGSGTRLTVV.

A few counts support this clone. The V call is TRBV5-1, the J call TRBJ1-1, with D unresolved. V lost 0 bases, J lost 0 bases, and 6 bases lay in between. The CDR3 is 14 residues long. CDR1 is SGHRS, CDR2 YFSETQ, per germline. The CDR3 region is CASSLGQMNTEAFF. The CDR3 DNA reads as TGCGCCAGCAGCTTGGGGCAGATGAACACTGAAGCTTTCTTT.

CDR3 amino acids: CASRTGQGASETQYF. DNA for the CDR3: TGTGCCAGCAGAACGGGACAGGGGGCTTCCGAGACCCAGTACTTC. The rearrangement joins TRBV2 to TRBJ2-5, with 12 bases aligning to TRBD1. V lost 6 bases and J lost 5; bases outside the gene matches: 7. Germline CDR1 and CDR2: SNHLY and FYNNEI. CDR3 length: 15 amino acids.

A few counts support this clone. This chain joins TRBV7-9 and TRBJ2-1; 9 bases line up with TRBD1. The CDR3 is made up of 15 amino acids. Germline values: CDR1 SEHNR, CDR2 FQNEAQ (reference sequence). V dropped 5 bases and J dropped 2; count of bases not matched to a gene: 4. This CDR3 reads CASSLGQGPYNEQFF. The CDR3 bases are TGTGCCAGCAGCCTGGGACAGGGCCCCTACAATGAGCAGTTCTTC.

The chain has TRBV5-1 and TRBJ1-2; D uncertain. Germline-derived CDR1 and CDR2 are SGHRS and YFSETQ. The length of the CDR3 is 15 residues. Trimming shortened V by 3 bases and J by 6 bases, and 18 bases separated the two germline ends. DNA of the CDR3: TGCGCCAGCAGCTCCAAGTACCTCGCGGTGGATGGCTACACCTTC. This gives the protein CASSSKYLAVDGYTF.